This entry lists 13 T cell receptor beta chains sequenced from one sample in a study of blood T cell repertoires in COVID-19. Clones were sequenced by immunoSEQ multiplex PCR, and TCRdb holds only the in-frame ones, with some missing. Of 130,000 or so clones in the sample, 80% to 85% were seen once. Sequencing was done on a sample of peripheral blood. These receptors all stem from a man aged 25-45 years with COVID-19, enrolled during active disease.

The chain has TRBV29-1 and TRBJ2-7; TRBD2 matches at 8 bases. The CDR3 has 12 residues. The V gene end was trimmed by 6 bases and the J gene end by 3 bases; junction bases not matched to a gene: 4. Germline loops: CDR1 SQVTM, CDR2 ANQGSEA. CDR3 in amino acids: CSVRTSNYEQYF. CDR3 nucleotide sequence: TGCAGCGTCCGGACTAGCAACTACGAGCAGTACTTC.

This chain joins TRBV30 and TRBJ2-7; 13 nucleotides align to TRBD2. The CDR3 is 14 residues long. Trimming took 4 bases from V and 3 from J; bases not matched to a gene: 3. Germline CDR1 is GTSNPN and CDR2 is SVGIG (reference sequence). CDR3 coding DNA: TGTGCCTGGACTAGACTAGCGGGAGGCTACGAGCAGTACTTC. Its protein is CAWTRLAGGYEQYF.

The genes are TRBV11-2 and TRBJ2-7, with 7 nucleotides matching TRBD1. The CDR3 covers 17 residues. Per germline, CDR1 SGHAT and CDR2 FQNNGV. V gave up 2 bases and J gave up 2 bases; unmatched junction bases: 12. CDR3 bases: TGTGCCAGCAGCTTAAAGAGACAGGGCGATTATCCCTACGAGCAGTACTTC. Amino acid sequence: CASSLKRQGDYPYEQYF.

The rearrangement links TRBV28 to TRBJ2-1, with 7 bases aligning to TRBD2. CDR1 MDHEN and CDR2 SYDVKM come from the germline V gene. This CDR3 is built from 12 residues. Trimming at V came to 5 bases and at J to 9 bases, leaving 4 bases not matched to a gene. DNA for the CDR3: TGTGCCAGCAGTCTCCAGCGGGGTGAGCAGTTCTTC. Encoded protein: CASSLQRGEQFF.

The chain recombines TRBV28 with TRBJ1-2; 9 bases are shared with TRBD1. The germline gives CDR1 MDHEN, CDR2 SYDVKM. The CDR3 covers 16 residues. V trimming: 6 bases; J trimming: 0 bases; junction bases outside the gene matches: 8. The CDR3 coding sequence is TGTGCCAGCAGCCCCGGGACAGGGACGGCTAACTATGGCTACACCTTC. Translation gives CASSPGTGTANYGYTF.

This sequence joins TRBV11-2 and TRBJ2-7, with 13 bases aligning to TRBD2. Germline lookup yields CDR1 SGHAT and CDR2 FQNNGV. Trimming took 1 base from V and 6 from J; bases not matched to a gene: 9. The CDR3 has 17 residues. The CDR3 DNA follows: TGTGCCAGCAGCTTAGCCCCTCCTGGACTAGCGGGAGCCGAGCAGTACTTC. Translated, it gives CASSLAPPGLAGAEQYF.

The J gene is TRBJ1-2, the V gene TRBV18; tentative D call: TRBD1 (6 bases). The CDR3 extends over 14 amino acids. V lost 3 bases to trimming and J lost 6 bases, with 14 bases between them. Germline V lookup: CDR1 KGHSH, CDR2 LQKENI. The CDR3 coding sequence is TGTGCCAGCTCACCTTCCTTCGCAGGGGATGGCTACACCTTC. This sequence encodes CASSPSFAGDGYTF.

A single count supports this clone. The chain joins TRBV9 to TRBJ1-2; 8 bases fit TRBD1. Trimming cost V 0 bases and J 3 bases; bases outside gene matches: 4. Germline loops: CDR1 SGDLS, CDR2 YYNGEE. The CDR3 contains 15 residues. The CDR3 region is CASSVGQGAHYGYTF. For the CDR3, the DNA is TGTGCCAGCAGCGTAGGGCAGGGGGCCCACTATGGCTACACCTTC. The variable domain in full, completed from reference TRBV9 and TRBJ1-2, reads DSGVTQTPKHLITATGQRVTLRCSPRSGDLSVYWYQQSLDQGLQFLIQYYNGEERAKGNILERFSAQQFPDLHSELNLSSLELGDSALYFCASSVGQGAHYGYTFGSGTRLTVV.

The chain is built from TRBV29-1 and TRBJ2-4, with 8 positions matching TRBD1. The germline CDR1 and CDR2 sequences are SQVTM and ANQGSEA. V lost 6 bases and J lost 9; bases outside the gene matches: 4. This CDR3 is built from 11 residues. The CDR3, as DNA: TGCAGCGTGGGACAGGATGTCATTCAGTACTTC. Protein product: CSVGQDVIQYF.

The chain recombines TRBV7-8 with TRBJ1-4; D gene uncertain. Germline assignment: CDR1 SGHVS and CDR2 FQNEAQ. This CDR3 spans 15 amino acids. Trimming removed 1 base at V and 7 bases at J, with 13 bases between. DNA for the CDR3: TGTGCCAGCAGCTTAGTATCGGGAGGTACTGAAAAACTGTTTTTT. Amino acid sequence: CASSLVSGGTEKLFF.

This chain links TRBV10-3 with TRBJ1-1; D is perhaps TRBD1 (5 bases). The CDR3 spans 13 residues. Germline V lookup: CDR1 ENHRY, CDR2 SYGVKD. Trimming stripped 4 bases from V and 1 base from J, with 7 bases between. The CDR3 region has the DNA TGTGCCATCAGTGGGACAAAGAACACTGAAGCTTTCTTT. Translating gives CAISGTKNTEAFF.

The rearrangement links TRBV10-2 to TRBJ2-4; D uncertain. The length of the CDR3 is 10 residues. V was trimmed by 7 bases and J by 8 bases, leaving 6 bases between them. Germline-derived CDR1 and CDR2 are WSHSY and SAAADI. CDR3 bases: TGCGCCAGCAAGAGAGACATTCAGTACTTC. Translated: CASKRDIQYF.

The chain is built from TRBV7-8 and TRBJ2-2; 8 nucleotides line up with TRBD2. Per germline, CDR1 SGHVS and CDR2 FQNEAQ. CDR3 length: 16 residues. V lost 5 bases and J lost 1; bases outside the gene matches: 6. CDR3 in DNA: TGTGCCAGCAGCCCCTATAGCGGGAAGAACACCGGGGAGCTGTTTTTT. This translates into CASSPYSGKNTGELFF.